These 20 T cell receptor beta chains share one sample of origin, sequenced in a study of T cells in Graves' hyperthyroidism and ophthalmopathy. Amplification yielded TCR beta CDR3 regions, with RNA transcripts as the source. HTBI primers drove first-round RT-PCR of the TCR CDR3. TCRdb analysed the multiplex PCR reads with MiXCR anew, one entry per CDR3 protein. The sample comprises 360,000 or so distinct CDR3 sequences, about a fifth of which are singletons, and 3% to 4.5% rests with the top ten. Sequencing was performed on blood. These receptors all come from a woman aged 18-35 years with Graves' hyperthyroidism.

This clonotype was seen repeatedly, ten times or more. The chain links TRBV12-3 or TRBV12-4 to TRBJ1-2, with 8 bases matching TRBD1. V shed 3 bases, J shed 1 base, and the junction held 7 bases outside the gene matches. The CDR3 totals 16 residues. CDR3 in amino acids: CASSFPFGQGNYGYTF. CDR3 DNA sequence: TGTGCCAGCAGTTTCCCCTTCGGACAGGGTAACTATGGCTACACCTTC.

As concerns this clonotype: A much larger clone differs from this one at a single base, so this may be a read error. The rearrangement joins TRBV19 to TRBJ2-7; D is ambiguous. Germline lookup yields CDR1 LNHDA and CDR2 SQIVND (reference sequence). Deletions cut 4 bases from V and 2 bases from J, with 9 bases between. The CDR3 totals 13 residues. CDR3: CASSRIGPYEQYF. For the CDR3, the DNA is TGTGCCAGTAGTAGGATAGGTCCCTACGAGCAGTACTTC.

This clonotype has more than one count but fewer than ten. V gene TRBV4-1 combines with J gene TRBJ2-7; D gene uncertain. Trimming stripped 4 bases from V and 2 bases from J, with 12 bases between. This CDR3 comprises 14 residues. Germline CDR1 reads MGHRA; CDR2 reads YSYEKL. Here the CDR3 DNA reads TGCGCCAGCAGCCCCCTCTTGTCGACCTACGAGCAGTACTTC. Translated: CASSPLLSTYEQYF.

At least ten counts were recorded for this clonotype. The genes are TRBV6-5 and TRBJ1-3; 7 nucleotides line up with TRBD1. Germline values: CDR1 MNHEY, CDR2 SVGAGI. Unmatched junction bases numbered 7, after V lost 2 bases and J lost 3 bases. The CDR3 loop spans 16 amino acids. In DNA, the CDR3 is TGTGCCAGCAGTTACCTAGGGGGCGAGCGTGGAAACACCATATATTTT. Translated: CASSYLGGERGNTIYF.

This clonotype has ten or more counts. The chain combines TRBV14 with TRBJ2-7, with 8 bases aligning to TRBD1. The CDR3 sequence is 15 residues long. The germline CDR1 and CDR2 sequences are SGHDN and FVKESK. V was clipped by 4 bases and J by 2 bases; unmatched bases: 7. CDR3 coding DNA: TGTGCCAGCAGCCGCGGACAGGGTTGGACCTACGAGCAGTACTTC. It codes for CASSRGQGWTYEQYF.

The rearrangement joins TRBV10-3 to TRBJ1-6, with TRBD1 matching over 9 bases. The ends lost 9 bases at V and 0 bases at J; junction bases unmatched: 3. The CDR3 has 15 amino acids. Germline values: CDR1 ENHRY, CDR2 SYGVKD. The CDR3 here is CAIRDRDSYNSPLHF. The CDR3 DNA reads as TGTGCCATTCGGGACAGGGACTCCTATAATTCACCCCTCCACTTT.

This clonotype occurred a few times. The chain links TRBV14 to TRBJ1-2; a possible D gene is TRBD1 (5 bases). Per germline, CDR1 SGHDN and CDR2 FVKESK. The length of the CDR3 is 20 residues. Trimming stripped 1 base from V and 2 bases from J, with 26 bases between. CDR3 amino acids: CASSQAEWAGTVHGNYGYTF. CDR3 coding DNA: TGTGCCAGCAGCCAAGCCGAATGGGCAGGGACTGTTCATGGGAACTATGGCTACACCTTC.

Note on this clonotype: This may be a read error: a much more frequent sequence differs by one nucleotide. This chain links TRBV7-9 with TRBJ1-2; weak D call: TRBD1 (6 bases). Germline values: CDR1 SEHNR, CDR2 FQNEAQ (reference sequence). This CDR3 region has 12 residues. Trimming left V 5 bases short and J 6 bases short, with 10 bases between. The CDR3 DNA follows: TGTGCCAGCAGCCACTCAGGGGATGGCTACACCTTC. This gives the protein CASSHSGDGYTF. The entire variable domain, with the rest obtained from reference TRBV7-9 and TRBJ1-2, is as follows: DTGVSQNPRHKITKRGQNVTFRCDPISEHNRLYWYRQTLGQGPEFLTYFQNEAQLEKSRLLSDRFSAERPKGSFSTLEIQRTEQGDSAMYLCASSHSGDGYTFGSGTRLTVV.

This clonotype occurred many times. This chain joins TRBV5-1 and TRBJ1-3, with TRBD1 as a possible D gene (5 bases). Looked up from germline, CDR1 is SGHRS and CDR2 is YFSETQ. Deletions cut 4 bases from V and 8 bases from J, with 19 bases between. The CDR3 contains 15 residues. CDR3 DNA sequence: TGCGCCAGCAGCCTCGGGACTCCAGCTAGCGACACCATATATTTT. This sequence encodes CASSLGTPASDTIYF. Using reference TRBV5-1 and TRBJ1-3 for the parts outside the CDR3, the full variable domain is KAGVTQTPRYLIKTRGQQVTLSCSPISGHRSVSWYQQTPGQGLQFLFEYFSETQRNKGNFPGRFSGRQFSNSRSEMNVSTLELGDSALYLCASSLGTPASDTIYFGEGSWLTVV.

This clonotype has a count of ten or more. The chain uses TRBV18 and TRBJ2-7, with D tentatively TRBD1 (6 bases). Looked up from germline, CDR1 is KGHSH and CDR2 is LQKENI. This CDR3 region has 14 residues. Trimming pared 3 bases from V and 1 base from J, leaving 10 bases between. DNA of the CDR3: TGTGCCAGCTCACCGATCACAGGGTCCTACGAGCAGTACTTC. Translating it yields CASSPITGSYEQYF.

In its sample, this clonotype was seen a few times. This chain uses TRBV6-8 with TRBJ1-5; TRBD1 might be the D (5 bases). Trimming took off 5 bases at V and 2 bases at J, with 19 bases between the two ends. CDR1 and CDR2 from the germline V gene are MNHGY and SAAAGT. This CDR3 is built from 17 residues. This CDR3 is CASSPWAGAEGNQPQHF. The CDR3 DNA sequence: TGTGCCAGCAGTCCCTGGGCTGGGGCCGAAGGCAATCAGCCCCAGCATTTT.

The chain is built from TRBV7-8 and TRBJ2-2; D is possibly TRBD2 (5 bases). The germline CDR1 and CDR2 sequences are SGHVS and FQNEAQ. CDR3 length: 16 residues. The V end was cut by 4 bases, the J end by 1 base, with 13 bases between. CDR3 residues: CASSSSTGVNTGELFF. The CDR3 DNA follows: TGTGCCAGCAGCTCCTCGACCGGGGTGAACACCGGGGAGCTGTTTTTT.

This clonotype was recorded at least ten times. J is TRBJ1-5 and V is TRBV20-1; D unresolved. V was trimmed by 0 bases and J by 2 bases, leaving 14 bases between them. CDR3 length: 16 residues. Germline CDR1 reads DFQATT; CDR2 reads SNEGSKA (reference sequence). CDR3 in DNA: TGCAGTGCTAGAGATGGGAGGGTTGGACGCAATCAGCCCCAGCATTTT. Encoded protein: CSARDGRVGRNQPQHF.

This clonotype was recorded many times. The chain recombines TRBV6-1 with TRBJ1-2; a weak D match, TRBD1 (5 bases). Germline V gene sequence: CDR1 MNHNS, CDR2 SASEGT. Trimming cost V 0 bases and J 8 bases, with 16 bases left between them. CDR3 size: 15 residues. The DNA of the CDR3 is TGTGCCAGCAGTGAAGCGATCGTACGGGACCGGGGCTACACCTTC. It yields the protein CASSEAIVRDRGYTF.

This clonotype was counted many times. The chain recombines TRBV6-2 or TRBV6-3 with TRBJ1-1; D is unresolved. CDR1 MNHEY and CDR2 SVGEGT come from the germline V gene. The CDR3 is 11 residues long. Trimming cost V 6 bases and J 9 bases, with 11 bases left between them. CDR3 amino acids: CASSPGRKAFF. Written as DNA, the CDR3 is TGTGCCAGCAGCCCCGGCCGTAAAGCTTTCTTT.

About this clonotype itself: A clone one base away is much larger, so this may be a read error. The CDR3 end shows no conserved phenylalanine or tryptophan, and so a read error is likely. The chain joins TRBV20-1 to TRBJ2-7; a weak D match, TRBD2 (6 bases). V lost 0 bases and J 0 bases, leaving 15 bases between the germline ends. CDR1 is DFQATT, CDR2 SNEGSKA, per germline (reference sequence). The CDR3 is 16 residues long. DNA of the CDR3: TGCAGTGCTAGAGATTCCGAGGTAGCGGACTCCTACGAGCAGTACTCC. Amino acids: CSARDSEVADSYEQYS.

Regarding this clonotype: It may be a read error: a sequence one base away is much more abundant. The rearrangement joins TRBV15 to TRBJ2-5; tentative D call: TRBD2 (5 bases). Germline values: CDR1 LNHNV, CDR2 YYDKDF (reference sequence). This CDR3 is built from 13 residues. In DNA, the CDR3 is TGTGCCACCAGAGGAGCGGCCCAAGAGACCAAGTACTTC. This sequence encodes CATRGAAQETKYF.

The table lists this clonotype with many counts. The chain combines TRBV2 with TRBJ1-1; a weak D match, TRBD1 (6 bases). CDR1 SNHLY and CDR2 FYNNEI come from the germline V gene. V was cut by 7 bases and J by 10 bases, with 31 bases left in between. The CDR3 contains 17 residues. CDR3 bases: TGTGCCAGCATAGCGCAGCAGTTTGGACAGACTGGCGGATTAGCTTTCTTT. Amino acid sequence: CASIAQQFGQTGGLAFF. Together with reference TRBV2 and TRBJ1-1, the CDR3 gives the full variable domain: EPEVTQTPSHQVTQMGQEVILRCVPISNHLYFYWYRQILGQKVEFLVSFYNNEISEKSEIFDDQFSVERPDGSNFTLKIRSTKLEDSAMYFCASIAQQFGQTGGLAFFGQGTRLTVV.

To note about this clonotype: A much larger clone differs by one base, so this may be a read error. The V and J genes are TRBV2 and TRBJ2-7; D is uncertain. The CDR3 consists of 12 residues. Germline assignment: CDR1 SNHLY and CDR2 FYNNEI. V gave up 4 bases and J gave up 12 bases, with 16 bases separating them. The DNA for the CDR3 is TGTGCCAGCAGTGGCAGCATTTACTTGTGGTACTTC. Translation: CASSGSIYLWYF.

Ten or more counts support this clonotype. V and J are TRBV28 and TRBJ1-1, with D hard to call. From germline, CDR1 is MDHEN and CDR2 SYDVKM. V lost 3 bases, J lost 4 bases, and 15 bases lay in between. CDR3 length equals 15 residues. DNA of the CDR3: TGTGCCAGCAGTTTTTCTCTTGGGCTCATCACTGAAGCTTTCTTT. It yields the protein CASSFSLGLITEAFF. Full variable domain (remainder filled in from reference TRBV28 and TRBJ1-1): DVKVTQSSRYLVKRTGEKVFLECVQDMDHENMFWYRQDPGLGLRLIYFSYDVKMKEKGDIPEGYSVSREKKERFSLILESASTNQTSMYLCASSFSLGLITEAFFGQGTRLTVV.